This is a list of T cell receptor beta chains from one sample in a study of blood T cell repertoires in COVID-19. Produced via immunoSEQ multiplex PCR; TCRdb's table is partial and in-frame only. Counted here are about 90,000 clones, around 90% occurring once; the ten biggest clones make up about 1.7%. Material for sequencing was peripheral blood. Receptors originate from a human donor with active COVID-19. The donor label of this sample is uncertain. Both conserved end residues are part of each CDR3. The D gene is left open where the match is weak. The size field is filled for only some rows; it gives once, few, many or a size class.

size	J	D	V	DNA	CDR3
once	TRBJ2-7	TRBD1	TRBV6-5	TGTGCCAGCAGCCACAACAGGGGTGAGCAGTACTTC	CASSHNRGEQYF
-	TRBJ2-2	TRBD1	TRBV5-1	TGCGCCAGCAGCTTGGTATCCGGGACAGGGGACACCGGGGAGCTGTTTTTT	CASSLVSGTGDTGELFF
-	TRBJ1-3	-	TRBV11-3	TGTGCCAGCAGTTTACAGGGAGGACTTGGAAACACCATATATTTT	CASSLQGGLGNTIYF
-	TRBJ2-3	-	TRBV11-2	TGTGCCAGCAGCTTAGCGGTCGGGGAGAGCACAGATACGCAGTATTTT	CASSLAVGESTDTQYF
-	TRBJ2-5	-	TRBV7-6	TGTGCCAGCAGCTCCGGGGGGCCCCAACAAGAGACCCAGTACTTC	CASSSGGPQQETQYF
-	TRBJ2-1	TRBD1	TRBV6-6	TGTGCCAGCAGTAAATACAGGGGGCGGGATGAGCAGTTCTTC	CASSKYRGRDEQFF
-	TRBJ1-6	-	TRBV6-5	TGTGCCAGCAGTACACGGAGCTCCTATAATTCACCCCTCCACTTT	CASSTRSSYNSPLHF
-	TRBJ2-2	-	TRBV6-1	TGTGCCAGCAGTGGGGCGGAGGGGGCGCAGGACACCGGGGAGCTGTTTTTT	CASSGAEGAQDTGELFF
-	TRBJ2-3	TRBD2	TRBV9	TGTGCCAGCAGCGCCACGGCCACTAGCGGGGGGCCCACAGATACGCAGTATTTT	CASSATATSGGPTDTQYF
-	TRBJ2-5	TRBD2	TRBV9	TGTGCCAGCAGCGCGCGGGGGTCACAAGAGACCCAGTACTTC	CASSARGSQETQYF
-	TRBJ1-6	-	TRBV18	TGTGCCAGCTCACCAGGGGACAACTCCTATAATTCACCCCTCCACTTT	CASSPGDNSYNSPLHF
-	TRBJ1-6	-	TRBV6-5	TGTGCCAGCATACGGGCGGGGGGGGATCGATCACCCCTCCACTTT	CASIRAGGDRSPLHF
-	TRBJ2-5	TRBD2	TRBV5-1	TGCGCCAGCAGCTGGACTAGCGGGGGAGACCAAGAGACCCAGTACTTC	CASSWTSGGDQETQYF
once	TRBJ2-5	TRBD1	TRBV7-3	TGTGCCAGCAGCCTCTCCGGGACAGGGAAAGAGACCCAGTACTTC	CASSLSGTGKETQYF
-	TRBJ2-3	TRBD1	TRBV27	TGTGCCAGCAGTTTATCGAACAGGGGCGCCAGCACAGATACGCAGTATTTT	CASSLSNRGASTDTQYF
-	TRBJ2-7	-	TRBV7-2	TGTGCCAGCAGCTTATCAGGGCTCCAGCTATTCTACGAGCAGTACTTC	CASSLSGLQLFYEQYF
-	TRBJ2-1	-	TRBV9	TGTGCCAGCAGCGAGAGACGGTTTCCAGGGATCCATGAGCAGTTCTTC	CASSERRFPGIHEQFF
-	TRBJ2-7	-	TRBV4-1	TGCGCCAGCAGCCAGCAACAGGGCCGAAACGAGCAGTACTTC	CASSQQQGRNEQYF
-	TRBJ1-3	TRBD1	TRBV3-1/TRBV3-2	TGTGCCAGCAGCCAAAGGACAGGGTTAGGAAACACCATATATTTT	CASSQRTGLGNTIYF
few	TRBJ2-5	TRBD1	TRBV5-4	TGTGCCAGCAGCTTACAAGCCGGACAGGAAGAGACCCAGTACTTC	CASSLQAGQEETQYF
once	TRBJ2-2	-	TRBV2	TGTGCCGGTGCTAATCAGGGTACCGGGGAGCTGTTTTTT	CAGANQGTGELFF
-	TRBJ2-3	TRBD2	TRBV7-2	TGTGCCAGCAGCTTCCGGACTAGCGGGGGGAGCACAGATACGCAGTATTTT	CASSFRTSGGSTDTQYF
-	TRBJ1-5	TRBD1	TRBV7-6	TGTGCCAGCAGCCAGGGGGTTGGTAGCAATCAGCCCCAGCATTTT	CASSQGVGSNQPQHF
-	TRBJ1-5	-	TRBV28	TGTGCCAGCAGACGGGCAGGGGCAGATCAGCCCCAGCATTTT	CASRRAGADQPQHF
-	TRBJ1-2	-	TRBV11-2	TGTGCCAGCAGCACGAGGAGGGAGCACCCAAACTATGGCTACACCTTC	CASSTRREHPNYGYTF
-	TRBJ1-2	TRBD1	TRBV4-1	TGCGCCAGCAGCCACGGGACAGGGTTGTCCTATGGCTACACCTTC	CASSHGTGLSYGYTF
-	TRBJ2-7	-	TRBV6-5	TGTGCCAGCATGGGGAGAGGGACCTACGAGCAGTACTTC	CASMGRGTYEQYF
-	TRBJ1-1	-	TRBV5-4	TGTGCCAGCAGCTTGGAACTCCTGAACACTGAAGCTTTCTTT	CASSLELLNTEAFF
-	TRBJ1-3	TRBD1	TRBV29-1	TGCAGCGTTGAAGTTCGGGACAGGGGAACGGACACCATATATTTT	CSVEVRDRGTDTIYF
-	TRBJ1-5	-	TRBV5-1	TGCGCCAGCAGCTTAGACAGTAATCAGCCCCAGCATTTT	CASSLDSNQPQHF
few	TRBJ2-2	-	TRBV18	TGTGCCAGCTCACAGACAGCGAACACCGGGGAGCTGTTTTTT	CASSQTANTGELFF
-	TRBJ2-1	TRBD2	TRBV5-4	TGTGCCAGCAGCAGCGGGGGGCATGCCTACAATGAGCAGTTCTTC	CASSSGGHAYNEQFF
-	TRBJ1-6	-	TRBV5-1	TGCGCCAGCAGCTTGGAAATCGATTCACCCCTCCACTTT	CASSLEIDSPLHF
-	TRBJ1-6	TRBD1	TRBV7-8	TGTGCCAGCAGCTTTCCCCGGACAGGGATTTTAAGATCACCCCTCCACTTT	CASSFPRTGILRSPLHF
-	TRBJ1-1	-	TRBV6-5	TGTGCCAGCAGTTACGCCGGACAGATGATGAACACTGAAGCTTTCTTT	CASSYAGQMMNTEAFF
once	TRBJ2-2	TRBD2	TRBV11-3	TGTGCCAGCAGCCGGACTAGCGGGGGGGAGCTGTTTTTT	CASSRTSGGELFF
-	TRBJ1-4	TRBD1	TRBV19	TGTGCCAGTAGGACGACAGGGCTTTCTGAAAAACTGTTTTTT	CASRTTGLSEKLFF